The 22 T cell receptor beta chains given below trace back to one sample, sequenced in a study of shared clonotypes between healthy human individuals. Generated by immunoSEQ multiplex PCR, the TCRdb table keeps only in-frame clones and is missing some. The data contain 2,500,000 or so clones, 85% to 95% of them singletons. Sample: naive CD4+ T cells from PBMCs. The subset denotes: CD45RA+ positively selected. The receptors stem from a young man in good health. Some clones in this sample may be carry-over from other donors' samples.

This clone was seen once. The chain is built from TRBV7-9 and TRBJ1-3, with 7 nucleotides matching TRBD1. The junction had 7 bases not matched to a gene; V was cut back by 5 bases and J by 0 bases. The germline V gene has CDR1 SEHNR and CDR2 FQNEAQ (reference sequence). This CDR3 spans 16 amino acids. This chain's CDR3 is CASSRTTGSSGNTIYF. The DNA of the CDR3 is TGTGCCAGCAGCCGAACGACAGGGAGCTCTGGAAACACCATATATTTT.

V gene TRBV30 combines with J gene TRBJ2-4; 11 bases map to TRBD2. Germline V gives CDR1 GTSNPN, CDR2 SVGIG (reference sequence). CDR3 length: 18 residues. V trimming: 1 base; J trimming: 2 bases; junction bases outside the gene matches: 10. For the CDR3, the DNA is TGTGCCTGGAGTGATATTAGCGGGAGGGTATTAACCAAAAACATTCAGTACTTC. Amino acids: CAWSDISGRVLTKNIQYF.

The V call is TRBV6-1, the J call TRBJ1-5; D not certain. V was cut by 7 bases and J by 5 bases, with 12 bases left in between. The germline CDR1 and CDR2 sequences are MNHNS and SASEGT. This CDR3 comprises 13 residues. CDR3 nucleotides: TGTGCCAGCAACGGAGGCCCCTATCAGCCCCAGCATTTT. This codes for CASNGGPYQPQHF.

V and J are TRBV7-3 and TRBJ2-3; 7 bases are shared with TRBD1. This CDR3 has 16 amino acids. The germline V gene encodes CDR1 SGHTA and CDR2 FQGTGA. Trimming took 3 bases from V and 1 from J; bases not matched to a gene: 7. The chain's CDR3 is CASSLFTGVGTDTQYF. In DNA, the CDR3 is TGTGCCAGCAGCTTGTTTACAGGGGTGGGCACAGATACGCAGTATTTT. The complete variable domain, with remaining parts taken from reference TRBV7-3 and TRBJ2-3, reads GAGVSQTPSNKVTEKGKYVELRCDPISGHTALYWYRQSLGQGPEFLIYFQGTGAADDSGLPNDRFFAVRPEGSVSTLKIQRTERGDSAVYLCASSLFTGVGTDTQYFGPGTRLTVL.

The chain uses TRBV7-9 and TRBJ2-1; no clear D gene. V was clipped by 3 bases and J by 9 bases, with 12 bases between them. The CDR3 loop spans 13 amino acids. Germline CDR1 SEHNR, CDR2 FQNEAQ (reference sequence). CDR3 protein: CASSLQELLEQFF. CDR3 bases: TGTGCCAGCAGCTTGCAGGAGTTACTTGAGCAGTTCTTC.

The rearrangement joins TRBV28 to TRBJ1-4, with TRBD1 matching 9 bases. The V gene end was trimmed by 8 bases and the J gene end by 14 bases; junction bases not matched to a gene: 12. CDR3 length: 13 amino acids. Per the germline V gene, CDR1 is MDHEN and CDR2 is SYDVKM. This CDR3 reads CASDNVGGTGLFF. The CDR3 nucleotides are TGTGCCAGCGATAATGTGGGGGGGACAGGGCTGTTTTTT.

The genes are TRBV7-2 and TRBJ2-5, with D tentatively TRBD2 (6 bases). The CDR3 has 13 amino acids. Germline V gene data show CDR1 as SGHTA and CDR2 as FQGNSA. Between the trimmed V and J ends, which lost 5 bases and 1 base, there was a span of 8 bases. The CDR3 reads CASSRGAQETQYF. Here the CDR3 DNA reads TGTGCCAGCAGCCGCGGGGCCCAAGAGACCCAGTACTTC.

V gene TRBV7-3 combines with J gene TRBJ2-3; no firm D call. This CDR3 contains 15 residues. CDR1 SGHTA and CDR2 FQGTGA come from the germline V gene. Deletions cut 2 bases from V and 3 bases from J, with 12 bases between. CDR3 sequence (DNA): TGTGCCAGCAGCTTAGTCGAGGATGATACAGATACGCAGTATTTT. It yields the protein CASSLVEDDTDTQYF.

The chain links TRBV5-1 to TRBJ2-3; D unclear. The length of the CDR3 is 12 residues. Germline lookup yields CDR1 SGHRS and CDR2 YFSETQ. V was cut by 4 bases and J by 3 bases, with 6 bases left in between. The CDR3 bases are TGCGCCAGCAGCATCATGACAGATACGCAGTATTTT. Amino acids: CASSIMTDTQYF.

V is TRBV10-3 and J is TRBJ1-2; D remains ambiguous. The CDR3 totals 13 residues. Trimming removed 7 bases from V and 5 bases from J, with 14 bases in between. The germline V gene has CDR1 ENHRY and CDR2 SYGVKD. Here the CDR3 reads CAIKRTDSYGYTF. In nucleotides, the CDR3 is TGTGCCATCAAAAGGACGGACTCTTATGGCTACACCTTC.

This clone was recorded only once. The chain recombines TRBV10-3 with TRBJ2-3; TRBD2 is a possible D gene (6 bases). In germline, CDR1 is ENHRY, CDR2 SYGVKD. V was cut by 3 bases and J by 15 bases, with 19 bases left in between. This CDR3 region has 13 residues. This chain's CDR3 is CAISDQEGRGKYF. The CDR3 DNA sequence: TGTGCCATCAGTGATCAGGAGGGGCGGGGCAAATATTTT.

This chain connects TRBV7-6 to TRBJ2-3; tentative D call: TRBD1 (6 bases). Trimming took off 5 bases at V and 8 bases at J, with 14 bases between the two ends. The CDR3 spans 13 residues. In germline, CDR1 is SGHVS, CDR2 FNYEAQ. CDR3 nucleotide sequence: TGTGCCAGCAGCAGACGGGACATCGGTACGCAGTATTTT. This gives the protein CASSRRDIGTQYF.

The chain is built from TRBV4-3 and TRBJ1-1, with D maybe TRBD1 (5 bases). V was pared by 1 base and J by 6 bases, with 18 bases between. CDR1 and CDR2 from the germline V gene are LGHNA and YSLEER. The CDR3 sequence is 16 residues long. CDR3 nucleotide sequence: TGCGCCAGCAGCCAAGCACAGACTGAGGGGAGGGCTGAAGCTTTCTTT. Translating it yields CASSQAQTEGRAEAFF.

This sequence joins TRBV7-2 and TRBJ2-1, with 7 positions matching TRBD1. This CDR3 is 17 amino acids long. V shed 3 bases and J 0 bases; nucleotides not matched to a gene: 8. Germline V gene lookup returns CDR1 SGHTA and CDR2 FQGNSA. CDR3 in amino acids: CASSLTGTAGSYNEQFF. CDR3 in DNA: TGTGCCAGCAGCTTGACAGGGACGGCGGGCTCCTACAATGAGCAGTTCTTC.

This clone occurred once. The chain employs TRBV28 and TRBJ1-5; D remains unclear. The CDR3 is 17 residues long. Trimming left V 3 bases short and J 0 bases short, with 15 bases between. Per the germline V gene, CDR1 is MDHEN and CDR2 is SYDVKM. The CDR3 nucleotides are TGTGCCAGCAGTTTTCGATTCCGGATATATAGCAATCAGCCCCAGCATTTT. It yields the protein CASSFRFRIYSNQPQHF.

DNA of the CDR3: TGTGCCAGCAGCCGAGGACTAGCAAAAGCCTACGAGCAGTACTTC. It is translated as CASSRGLAKAYEQYF. The chain combines TRBV5-6 with TRBJ2-7; 8 bases match TRBD2. CDR3 length equals 15 residues. J gave up 2 bases and V 4 bases, and 8 bases lay outside the gene matches. In germline, CDR1 is SGHDT, CDR2 YYEEEE.

The gene calls are TRBV7-3 and TRBJ2-2, with D unclear. There are 14 residues in the CDR3. Trimming stripped 1 base from V and 5 bases from J, with 8 bases between. CDR1 and CDR2 from the germline V gene are SGHTA and FQGTGA. CDR3 nucleotides: TGTGCCAGCAGCTTAATCCGAGCTACCGGGGAGCTGTTTTTT. Residues: CASSLIRATGELFF. The full variable domain, in which reference TRBV7-3 and TRBJ2-2 provide the parts outside the CDR3, is GAGVSQTPSNKVTEKGKYVELRCDPISGHTALYWYRQSLGQGPEFLIYFQGTGAADDSGLPNDRFFAVRPEGSVSTLKIQRTERGDSAVYLCASSLIRATGELFFGEGSRLTVL.

The rearrangement uses TRBV7-2 and TRBJ2-5; TRBD1 matches at 7 bases. Germline V lookup: CDR1 SGHTA, CDR2 FQGNSA. The ends lost 5 bases at V and 5 bases at J; junction bases unmatched: 11. CDR3 length equals 15 residues. The CDR3 bases are TGTGCCAGCAGCCGCCGGACAGGCAGGGGCGAGACCCAGTACTTC. Its protein is CASSRRTGRGETQYF. Together with reference TRBV7-2 and TRBJ2-5, the CDR3 gives the full variable domain: GAGVSQSPSNKVTEKGKDVELRCDPISGHTALYWYRQSLGQGLEFLIYFQGNSAPDKSGLPSDRFSAERTGGSVSTLTIQRTQQEDSAVYLCASSRRTGRGETQYFGPGTRLLVL.

The chain links TRBV5-1 to TRBJ2-3; D is unresolved. This CDR3 comprises 15 residues. CDR1 is SGHRS and CDR2 is YFSETQ in the germline V gene. Trimming stripped 4 bases from V and 0 bases from J, with 12 bases between. DNA of the CDR3: TGCGCCAGCAGCCCAGGTAGTACTAGCACAGATACGCAGTATTTT. Residues: CASSPGSTSTDTQYF.

The V gene is TRBV5-1, the J gene TRBJ2-7; D not certain. Germline lookup yields CDR1 SGHRS and CDR2 YFSETQ. Trimming pared 5 bases from V and 4 bases from J, leaving 13 bases between. The CDR3 covers 13 residues. The CDR3 sequence: CASSQWKEYEQYF. The CDR3 bases are TGCGCCAGCAGTCAATGGAAGGAGTACGAGCAGTACTTC.

The V call is TRBV19, the J call TRBJ1-4; 9 bases line up with TRBD1. Germline assignment: CDR1 LNHDA and CDR2 SQIVND (reference sequence). The CDR3 has 15 amino acids. V was clipped by 5 bases and J by 8 bases; unmatched bases: 9. CDR3 sequence reads: CASSRTGTGPEKLFF. Written as DNA, the CDR3 is TGTGCCAGTAGTCGAACCGGGACAGGGCCCGAAAAACTGTTTTTT.

On this clone itself: Other DNA sequences within the sample encode an identical CDR3. The chain is built from TRBV25-1 and TRBJ1-4; no clear D. Looked up from germline, CDR1 is MGHDK and CDR2 is SYGVNS. The CDR3 has 14 residues. Trimming pared 3 bases from V and 0 bases from J, leaving 5 bases between. DNA for the CDR3: TGTGCCAGCAGTGACCGGACAACTAATGAAAAACTGTTTTTT. It translates to CASSDRTTNEKLFF.